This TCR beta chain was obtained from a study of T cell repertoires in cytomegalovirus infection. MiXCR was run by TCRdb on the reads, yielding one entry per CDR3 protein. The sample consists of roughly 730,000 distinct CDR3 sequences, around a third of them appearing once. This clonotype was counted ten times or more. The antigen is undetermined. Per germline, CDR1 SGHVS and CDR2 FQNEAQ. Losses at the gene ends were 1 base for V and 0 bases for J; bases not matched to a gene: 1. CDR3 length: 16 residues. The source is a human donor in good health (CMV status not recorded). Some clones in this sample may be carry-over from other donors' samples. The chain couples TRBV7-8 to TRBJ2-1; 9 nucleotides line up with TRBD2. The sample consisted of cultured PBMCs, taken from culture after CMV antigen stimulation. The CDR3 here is CASSLGGGASYNEQFF. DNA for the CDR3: TGTGCCAGCAGCTTAGGCGGGGGGGCCTCCTACAATGAGCAGTTCTTC.